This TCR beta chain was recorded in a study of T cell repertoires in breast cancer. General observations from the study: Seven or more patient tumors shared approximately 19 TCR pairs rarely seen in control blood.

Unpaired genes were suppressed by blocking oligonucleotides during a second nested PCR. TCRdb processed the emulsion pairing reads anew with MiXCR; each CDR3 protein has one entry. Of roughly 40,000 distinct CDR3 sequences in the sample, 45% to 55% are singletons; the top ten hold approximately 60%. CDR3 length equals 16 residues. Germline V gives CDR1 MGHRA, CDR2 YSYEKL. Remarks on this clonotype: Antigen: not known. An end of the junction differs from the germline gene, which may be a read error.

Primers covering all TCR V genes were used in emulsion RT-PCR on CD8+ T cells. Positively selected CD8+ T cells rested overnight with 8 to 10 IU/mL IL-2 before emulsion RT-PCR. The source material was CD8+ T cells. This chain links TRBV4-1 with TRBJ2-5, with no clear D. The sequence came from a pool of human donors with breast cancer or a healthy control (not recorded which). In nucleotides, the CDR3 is TGCGCCAGCAACCAAGATCCCGGAGCCGACCAAGAGACCCAGTACTTC. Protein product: CASNQDPGADQETQYF.